This TCR beta chain was documented in a study of vaccination effects on CD4 cells after COVID-19. CDR1 MNHEY and CDR2 SVGEGT come from the germline V gene. The CDR3 consists of 15 residues. V lost 5 bases and J lost 2, with 13 bases in between. Profiling relied on immunoSEQ multiplex PCR, and the TCRdb table lists in-frame clones only, not all of them. Of approximately 30,000 clones detected, about four fifths appear once; the ten largest clones hold 1.4%. After expansion with viral peptide pools in the ViraFEST assay, antigen-specific CD4+ T cells were sequenced. Culture lasted about nine days before CD4+ T cell isolation. Participants got two doses of BNT162b2 or mRNA-1273 vaccine. In regard to this clone: Its antigen remains unknown.

The chain has TRBV6-2 or TRBV6-3 and TRBJ1-5, with D perhaps matching TRBD1 (5 bases). The specimen comprised CD4+ T cells from PBMCs cultured with HCoV-NL63 spike peptides, sampled after COVID-19 vaccination. The receptor comes from a human donor who received a COVID-19 vaccine. Some clones in this sample may be carry-over from other donors' samples. The CDR3 loop reads CASSPRGDGNQPQHF. Written as DNA, the CDR3 is TGTGCCAGCAGTCCCCGCGGGGACGGCAATCAGCCCCAGCATTTT.